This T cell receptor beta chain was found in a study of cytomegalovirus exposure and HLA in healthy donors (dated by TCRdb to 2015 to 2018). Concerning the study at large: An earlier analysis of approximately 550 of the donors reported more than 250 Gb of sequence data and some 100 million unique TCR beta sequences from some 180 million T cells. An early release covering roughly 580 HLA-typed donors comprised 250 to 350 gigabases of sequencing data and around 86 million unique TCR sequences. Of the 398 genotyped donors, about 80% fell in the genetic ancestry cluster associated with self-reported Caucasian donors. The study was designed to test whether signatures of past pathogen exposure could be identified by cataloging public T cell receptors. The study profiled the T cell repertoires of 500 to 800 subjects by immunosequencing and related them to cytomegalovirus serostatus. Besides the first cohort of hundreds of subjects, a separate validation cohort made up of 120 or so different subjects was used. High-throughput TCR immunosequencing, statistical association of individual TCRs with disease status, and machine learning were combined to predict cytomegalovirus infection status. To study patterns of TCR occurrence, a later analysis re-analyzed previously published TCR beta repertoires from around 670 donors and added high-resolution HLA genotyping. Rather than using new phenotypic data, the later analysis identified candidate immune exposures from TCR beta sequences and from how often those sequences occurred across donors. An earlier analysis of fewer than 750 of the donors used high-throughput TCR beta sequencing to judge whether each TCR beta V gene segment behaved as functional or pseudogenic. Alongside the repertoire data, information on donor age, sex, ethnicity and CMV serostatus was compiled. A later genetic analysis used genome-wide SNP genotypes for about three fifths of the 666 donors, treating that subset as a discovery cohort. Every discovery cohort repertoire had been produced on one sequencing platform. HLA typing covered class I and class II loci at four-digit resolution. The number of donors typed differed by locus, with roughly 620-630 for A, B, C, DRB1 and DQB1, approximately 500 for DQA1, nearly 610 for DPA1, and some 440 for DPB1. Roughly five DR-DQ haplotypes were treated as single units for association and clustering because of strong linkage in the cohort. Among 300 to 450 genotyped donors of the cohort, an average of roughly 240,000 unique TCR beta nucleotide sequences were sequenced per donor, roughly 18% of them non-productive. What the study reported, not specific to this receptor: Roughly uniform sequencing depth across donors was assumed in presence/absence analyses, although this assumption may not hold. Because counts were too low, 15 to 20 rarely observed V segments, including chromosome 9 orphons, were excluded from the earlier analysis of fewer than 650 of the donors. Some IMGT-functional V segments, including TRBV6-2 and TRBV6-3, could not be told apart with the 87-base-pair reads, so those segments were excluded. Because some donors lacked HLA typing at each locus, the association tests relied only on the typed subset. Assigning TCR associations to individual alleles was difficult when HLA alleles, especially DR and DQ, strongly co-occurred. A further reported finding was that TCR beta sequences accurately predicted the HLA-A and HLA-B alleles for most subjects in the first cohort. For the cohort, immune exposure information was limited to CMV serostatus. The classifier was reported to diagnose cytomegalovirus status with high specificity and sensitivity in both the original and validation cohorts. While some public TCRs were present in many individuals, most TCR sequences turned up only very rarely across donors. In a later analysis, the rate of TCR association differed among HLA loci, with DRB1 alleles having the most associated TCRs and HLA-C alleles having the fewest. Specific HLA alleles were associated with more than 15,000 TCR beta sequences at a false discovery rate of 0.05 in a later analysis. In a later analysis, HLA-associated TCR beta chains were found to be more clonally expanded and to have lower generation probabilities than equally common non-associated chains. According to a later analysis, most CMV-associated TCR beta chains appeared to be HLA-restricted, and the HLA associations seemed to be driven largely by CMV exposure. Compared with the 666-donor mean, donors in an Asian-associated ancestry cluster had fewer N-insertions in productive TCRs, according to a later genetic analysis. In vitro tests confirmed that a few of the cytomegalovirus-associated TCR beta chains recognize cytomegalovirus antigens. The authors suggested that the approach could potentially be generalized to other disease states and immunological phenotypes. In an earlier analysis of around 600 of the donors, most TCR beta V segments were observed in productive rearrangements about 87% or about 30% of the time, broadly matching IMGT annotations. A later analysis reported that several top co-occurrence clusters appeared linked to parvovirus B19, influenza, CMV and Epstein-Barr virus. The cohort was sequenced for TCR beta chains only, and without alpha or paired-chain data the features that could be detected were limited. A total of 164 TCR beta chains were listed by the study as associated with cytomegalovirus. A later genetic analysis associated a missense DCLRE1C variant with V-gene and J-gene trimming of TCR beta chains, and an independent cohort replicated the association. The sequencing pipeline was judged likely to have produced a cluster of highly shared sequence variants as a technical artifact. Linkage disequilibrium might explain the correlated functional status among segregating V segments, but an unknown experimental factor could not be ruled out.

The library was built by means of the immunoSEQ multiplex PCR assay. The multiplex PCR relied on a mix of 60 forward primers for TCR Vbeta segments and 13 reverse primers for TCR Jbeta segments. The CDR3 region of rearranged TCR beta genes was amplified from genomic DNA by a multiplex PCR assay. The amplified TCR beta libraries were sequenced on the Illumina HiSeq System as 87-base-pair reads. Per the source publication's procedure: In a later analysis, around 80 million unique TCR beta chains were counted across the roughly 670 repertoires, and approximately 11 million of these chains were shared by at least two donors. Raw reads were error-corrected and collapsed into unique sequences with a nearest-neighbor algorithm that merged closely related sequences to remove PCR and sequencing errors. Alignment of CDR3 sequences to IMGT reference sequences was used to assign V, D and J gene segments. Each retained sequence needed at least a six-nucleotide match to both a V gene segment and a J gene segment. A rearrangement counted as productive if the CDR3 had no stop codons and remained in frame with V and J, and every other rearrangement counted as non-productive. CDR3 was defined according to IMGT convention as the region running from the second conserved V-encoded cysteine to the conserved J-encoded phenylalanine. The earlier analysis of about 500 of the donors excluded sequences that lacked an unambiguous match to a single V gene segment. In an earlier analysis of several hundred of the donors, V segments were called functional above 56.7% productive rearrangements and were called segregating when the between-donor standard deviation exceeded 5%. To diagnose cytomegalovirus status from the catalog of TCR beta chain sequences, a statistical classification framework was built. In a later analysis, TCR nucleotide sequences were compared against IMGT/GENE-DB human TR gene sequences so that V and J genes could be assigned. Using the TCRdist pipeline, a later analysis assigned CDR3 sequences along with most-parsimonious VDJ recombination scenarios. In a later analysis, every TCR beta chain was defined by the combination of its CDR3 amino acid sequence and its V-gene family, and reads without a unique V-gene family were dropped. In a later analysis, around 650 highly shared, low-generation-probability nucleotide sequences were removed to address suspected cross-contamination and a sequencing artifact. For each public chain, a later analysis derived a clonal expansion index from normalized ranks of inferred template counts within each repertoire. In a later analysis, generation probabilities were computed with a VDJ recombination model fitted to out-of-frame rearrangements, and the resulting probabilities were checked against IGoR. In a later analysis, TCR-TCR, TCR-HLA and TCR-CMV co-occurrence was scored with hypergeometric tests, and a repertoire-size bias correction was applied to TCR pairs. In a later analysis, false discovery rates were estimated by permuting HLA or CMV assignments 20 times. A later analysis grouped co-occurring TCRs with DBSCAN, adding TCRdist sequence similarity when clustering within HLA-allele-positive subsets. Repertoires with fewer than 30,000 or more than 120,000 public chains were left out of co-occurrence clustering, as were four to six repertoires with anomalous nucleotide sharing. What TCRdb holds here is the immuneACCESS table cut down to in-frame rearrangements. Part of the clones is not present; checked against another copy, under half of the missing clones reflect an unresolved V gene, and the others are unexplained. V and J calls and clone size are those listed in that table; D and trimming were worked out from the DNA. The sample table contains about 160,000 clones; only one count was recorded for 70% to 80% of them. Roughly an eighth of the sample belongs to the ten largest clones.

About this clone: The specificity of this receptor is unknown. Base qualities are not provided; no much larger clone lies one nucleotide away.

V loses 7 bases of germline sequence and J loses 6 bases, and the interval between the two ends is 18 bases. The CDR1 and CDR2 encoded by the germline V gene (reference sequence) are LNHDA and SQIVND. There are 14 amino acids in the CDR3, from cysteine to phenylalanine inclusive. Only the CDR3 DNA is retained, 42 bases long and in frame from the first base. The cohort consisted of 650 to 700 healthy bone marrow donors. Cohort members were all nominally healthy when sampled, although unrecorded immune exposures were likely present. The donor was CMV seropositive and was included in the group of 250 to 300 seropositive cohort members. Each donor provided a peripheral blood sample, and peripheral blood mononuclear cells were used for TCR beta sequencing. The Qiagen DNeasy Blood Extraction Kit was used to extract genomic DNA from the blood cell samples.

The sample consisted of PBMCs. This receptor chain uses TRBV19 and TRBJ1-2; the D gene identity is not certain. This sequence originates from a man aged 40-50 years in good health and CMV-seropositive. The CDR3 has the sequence CASNRNHQENGYTF. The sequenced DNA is TGTGCCAGTAATCGGAACCACCAGGAAAATGGCTACACCTTC.